Sequencing of this TCR beta chain was carried out in a study of blood T cell repertoires in COVID-19. On the study more broadly: COVID-19 samples, acute and convalescent, were from the United States, Italy and Spain. Sample material is recorded as cDNA or gDNA derived from T cells, B-cell-depleted T cells, or PBMCs.

As processed by the authors: Amplification of reference gene primers was used by the study to estimate nucleated cell counts. Repertoires were generated with immunoSEQ multiplex PCR, while TCRdb's copy carries only in-frame clones and drops some. V and J calls and clone size are copied from that table; D and trimming were computed from the DNA. The data hold over 250,000 clones, with 65% to 90% observed a single time. There are 19 residues in the CDR3. Deletions cut 0 bases from V and 1 base from J, with 19 bases between. Germline loops: CDR1 MGHRA, CDR2 YSYEKL. Sequencing input: peripheral blood. The gene calls are TRBV4-1 and TRBJ2-1, with D hard to call. This receptor was identified in a man aged 50-59 years with active or convalescent COVID-19. The CDR3 sequence: CASSQDAGIGLRSYNEQFF. The CDR3 DNA follows: TGCGCCAGCAGCCAAGATGCAGGTATCGGCCTAAGATCCTACAATGAGCAGTTCTTC.